This is a list of T cell receptor beta chains from one sample in a study of CD8+ T cells in alopecia areata. Sequencing was performed with immunoSEQ multiplex PCR; in TCRdb, only in-frame clones are kept and a portion is missing. The data show some 200,000 clones, roughly 56% seen once. The sequencing sample was made of CD8+ T cells sorted from blood. These receptors were collected from a human donor in good health. Both conserved end residues are part of each CDR3. A D gene is named only where the DNA matches it firmly. Size is stated for part of the rows, as once, few or many counts, or as a class when the clone is expanded.

CDR3nt	CDR3aa	abundance	v_gene	j_gene	d_gene
TGCGCCAGCAGCTCCCAGGGCCCATACGAGCAGTACTTC	CASSSQGPYEQYF	.	TRBV5-1	TRBJ2-7	.
TGTGCCAGCAGCTCAGACAGGGCCGAAGCTTTCTTT	CASSSDRAEAFF	.	TRBV7-9	TRBJ1-1	TRBD1
TGTGCCACCCAGAATGGACGGGGGAATGAAAAACTGTTTTTT	CATQNGRGNEKLFF	.	TRBV2	TRBJ1-4	.
TGCGCCAGCAGCCAAGAAAGGGGACTAGAAAAACTGTTTTTT	CASSQERGLEKLFF	.	TRBV4-1	TRBJ1-4	.
TGTGCCAGCAGCTTCGACAGGGGAAACACCATATATTTT	CASSFDRGNTIYF	.	TRBV7-8	TRBJ1-3	.
TGTGCCAGCAGCTTGTCCCCAGGGTCTACGTTCGCAGATACGCAGTATTTT	CASSLSPGSTFADTQYF	.	TRBV5-4	TRBJ2-3	.
TGTGCCAGCAGCTTGGAAGGACAAGAGACCCAGTACTTC	CASSLEGQETQYF	.	TRBV5-4	TRBJ2-5	.
TGCGCCAGCAGTCAACCGCACAGGGAACGCGCCCCAGCTAACTATGGCTACACCTTC	CASSQPHRERAPANYGYTF	few	TRBV23-1	TRBJ1-2	.
TGTGCCAGCGCAGGGGATGGGTCCTACGAGCAGTACTTC	CASAGDGSYEQYF	few	TRBV9	TRBJ2-7	.
TGCGCCAGCAGGTCCAGGGAAGGGTCTGGGGCCAACGTCCTGACTTTC	CASRSREGSGANVLTF	.	TRBV5-1	TRBJ2-6	.
TGCAGCGCCCCCGGACAGAGGGGCGAGCAGTACTTC	CSAPGQRGEQYF	few	TRBV29-1	TRBJ2-7	.
TGTGCCAGCAGCGCGCAGCGGGGGGTCTACAATGAGCAGTTCTTC	CASSAQRGVYNEQFF	.	TRBV9	TRBJ2-1	TRBD2
TGTGCCAGCAGCTTTGGGACAGGGCCGTCCGAGCAGTACTTC	CASSFGTGPSEQYF	.	TRBV11-2	TRBJ2-7	TRBD1
TGTGCCTGGAAATACAGGTCCAATTCACCCCTCCACTTT	CAWKYRSNSPLHF	.	TRBV30	TRBJ1-6	.
TGTGCCAGCAGTATCAGACAGGGGTATCAGCCCCAGCATTTT	CASSIRQGYQPQHF	.	TRBV27	TRBJ1-5	TRBD1
TGTGCCAGTAGTATAGGGGGGGAGATGAACACTGAAGCTTTCTTT	CASSIGGEMNTEAFF	.	TRBV19	TRBJ1-1	.
TGTGCCAGCATGCCCTGGGGAGGATCTGGAGAGCAGTACTTC	CASMPWGGSGEQYF	few	TRBV5-6	TRBJ2-7	.
TGTGCCAGCAGTGAATGGGGGCAGGAGACCCAGTACTTC	CASSEWGQETQYF	.	TRBV2	TRBJ2-5	.
TGTGCCATCAGTGAGTCCAACTCTGGGGCCAACGTCCTGACTTTC	CAISESNSGANVLTF	many	TRBV6-4	TRBJ2-6	.
TGCGCCAGCAGCTTGGCGGGGGAGATGAACACTGAAGCTTTCTTT	CASSLAGEMNTEAFF	once	TRBV5-1	TRBJ1-1	.
TGTGCCAGCAGCCCGGGACAGGTTATAACCTATTCACCCCTCCACTTT	CASSPGQVITYSPLHF	.	TRBV2	TRBJ1-6	TRBD1
TGTGCCAGCAGCTTCATGGGGGGTCCTCTTTTCTTC	CASSFMGGPLFF	few	TRBV5-6	TRBJ2-1	.
TGTGCCAGCAGTGAGCGTGCTACCGGGGAGCTGTTTTTT	CASSERATGELFF	.	TRBV6-4	TRBJ2-2	.
TGTGCCAGCAGTTTGTTGGGGTCGAGCGGCTACACCTTC	CASSLLGSSGYTF	.	TRBV25-1	TRBJ1-2	.
TGTGCCAGCAGCCCGGGACTAGCGGGGGATATTAGGGAGACCCAGTACTTC	CASSPGLAGDIRETQYF	.	TRBV7-8	TRBJ2-5	TRBD2
TGTGCCAGCGGCAGAACGGGCTACGAGCAGTACTTC	CASGRTGYEQYF	.	TRBV7-9	TRBJ2-7	.
TGCGCCAGCAGCTCGGCTAGCGGGGGCCACCAAGAGACCCAGTACTTC	CASSSASGGHQETQYF	once	TRBV5-1	TRBJ2-5	TRBD2
TGTGCCAGCAGCTTAGCGTTGGAGCAGTTCTTC	CASSLALEQFF	few	TRBV7-9	TRBJ2-1	.
TGTGCCAGCAGCCCAGGGTTTATGAACACTGAAGCTTTCTTT	CASSPGFMNTEAFF	once	TRBV13	TRBJ1-1	.
TGTGCCAGCAGCAGCTTGACTGTATCCTACGAGCAGTACTTC	CASSSLTVSYEQYF	.	TRBV7-8	TRBJ2-7	.
TGTGCCACCGTATTCACTGTGGCAGGGGGAGACACTGAAGCTTTCTTT	CATVFTVAGGDTEAFF	.	TRBV15	TRBJ1-1	TRBD1
TGTGCCAGCAGTCCAAACTTTAATCAGCCCCAGCATTTT	CASSPNFNQPQHF	few	TRBV6-5	TRBJ1-5	.
TGTGCCAGCAGATCGGGGCGGGCTAATGAAAAACTGTTTTTT	CASRSGRANEKLFF	.	TRBV7-9	TRBJ1-4	.
TGTGCCACCAGCAAAGGGGCGGGCGGCTACACCTTC	CATSKGAGGYTF	once	TRBV15	TRBJ1-2	.
TGTGCCAGTAGGCAAACAGGGGAGGAGCAGTACTTC	CASRQTGEEQYF	.	TRBV19	TRBJ2-7	TRBD1
TGCAGCGTTGAGTCTAGCGGGGTACAAGAGACCCAGTACTTC	CSVESSGVQETQYF	.	TRBV29-1	TRBJ2-5	TRBD2
TGCAGCGTTGAAGATGCGGTAATCAGAGACATTCAGTACTTC	CSVEDAVIRDIQYF	few	TRBV29-1	TRBJ2-4	.
TGTGCCAGCAGCTTGCTGGCAGGGGTCGTAGAGACCCAGTACTTC	CASSLLAGVVETQYF	.	TRBV5-6	TRBJ2-5	.
TGTGCCAGCAGCGTAGCCGGGACAGGCCTGGATTTACCCCTCCACTTT	CASSVAGTGLDLPLHF	.	TRBV9	TRBJ1-6	TRBD1
TGTGCCAGCACCCCCGGGGGCAGCGGGAACACTGAAGCTTTCTTT	CASTPGGSGNTEAFF	.	TRBV9	TRBJ1-1	.
TGTGCCAGTAGTTCCTACCCGGGACTAGCAGGCGATACGCAGTATTTT	CASSSYPGLAGDTQYF	few	TRBV19	TRBJ2-3	TRBD2
TGCGCCAGCAGCTTGGCCGTAGGACAGGGTGCCACAGATACGCAGTATTTT	CASSLAVGQGATDTQYF	.	TRBV5-1	TRBJ2-3	TRBD1
TGTGCCAGCAGCTTAGGCCGCCGGGACCGACACTACGAGCAGTACTTC	CASSLGRRDRHYEQYF	.	TRBV7-6	TRBJ2-7	.
TGCAGCTCGGGGGATGGTCCCCTCTCCTACAATGAGCAGTTCTTC	CSSGDGPLSYNEQFF	.	TRBV29-1	TRBJ2-1	.
TGTGCCAGCAGCTTAGCACTAGGCCAGCATCTAGGGGAGACCCAGTACTTC	CASSLALGQHLGETQYF	.	TRBV11-2	TRBJ2-5	.
TGTGCCAGCAGTTTGACGACTACCTTATATGAGCAGTTCTTC	CASSLTTTLYEQFF	.	TRBV28	TRBJ2-1	.
TGTGCCAGCAGTGAATCGACGGACCTAAATTCACCCCTCCACTTT	CASSESTDLNSPLHF	.	TRBV2	TRBJ1-6	.
TGTGCCACCTCCCAAAAGGGGAGTACTGAAGCTTTCTTT	CATSQKGSTEAFF	.	TRBV9	TRBJ1-1	.
TGTGCCAGCGGCCTACCCTGGGATAGGACAAGCGATTCACCCCTCCACTTT	CASGLPWDRTSDSPLHF	.	TRBV27	TRBJ1-6	.
TGCAGCGTTGATTCCGGCGGATATGGCTACACCTTC	CSVDSGGYGYTF	few	TRBV29-1	TRBJ1-2	.
TGTGCCAGCAGTTGGGGGCCGAACACTGAAGCTTTCTTT	CASSWGPNTEAFF	few	TRBV27	TRBJ1-1	.